This record concerns one T cell receptor (beta chain) sequence. Its antigen is currently unknown. The data were taken from a study of blood T cells in healthy people across ages. Germline V lookup: CDR1 LNHDA, CDR2 SQIVND (reference sequence). Trimming pared 3 bases from V and 4 bases from J, leaving 12 bases between. The CDR3 spans 14 residues. A sample-barcoded 5' primer and a J-beta primer mix were used in a second PCR of roughly 7 to 12 cycles. The authors tagged each cDNA molecule using a template-switch adaptor with 12 random nucleotides. TCRdb passed the 5' RACE reads through MiXCR, listing each CDR3 protein once. The data show 550,000 to 750,000 distinct CDR3 sequences, around 21% seen once. Study-level results: Roughly linearly, TCR beta diversity per million T cells fell as age increased.

The source material was blood. The origin of this receptor is a man aged 65 to 79 in good health. This chain links TRBV19 with TRBJ1-2, with no clear D. The CDR3 bases are TGTGCCAGTAGTATTCAATCTCCTATCTATGGCTACACCTTC. Protein product: CASSIQSPIYGYTF.